The 27 T cell receptor beta chains below all came from one sample that was sequenced in a study of T cells in Graves' hyperthyroidism and ophthalmopathy. Authors of the study amplified TCR beta CDR3 regions from RNA transcripts. The HTBI primer set served for first-round RT-PCR of the TCR CDR3. TCRdb fed the multiplex PCR reads into MiXCR, producing one record per CDR3 protein. Of 550,000 to 600,000 distinct CDR3 sequences listed, 35% to 55% are singletons. The specimen was peripheral blood or thyroid tissue (not recorded which). The source of these receptors is an adult woman with Graves' disease, either hyperthyroidism or ophthalmopathy (not recorded which).

This CDR3 is CASSQGLARETQHF. In DNA, the CDR3 is TGTGCCAGCAGCCAAGGACTAGCTAGAGAGACCCAGCATTTT. The rearrangement joins TRBV11-2 to TRBJ1-5; D call uncertain. The CDR3 sequence is 14 residues long. Germline V CDR1 and CDR2: SGHAT, FQNNGV. The V end lost 5 bases, the J end lost 11 bases, and 19 bases lay between the germline ends. Using reference TRBV11-2 and TRBJ1-5 for the parts outside the CDR3, the full variable domain is EAGVAQSPRYKIIEKRQSVAFWCNPISGHATLYWYQQILGQGPKLLIQFQNNGVVDDSQLPKDRFSAERLKGVDSTLKIQPAKLEDSAVYLCASSQGLARETQHFGDGTRLSIL.

The table lists this clonotype with many counts. The chain has TRBV5-1 and TRBJ1-2, with 7 bases that match TRBD1. The germline gives CDR1 SGHRS, CDR2 YFSETQ. The CDR3 is 14 residues long. The ends lost 3 bases at V and 8 bases at J; junction bases unmatched: 10. In DNA form, the CDR3 reads TGCGCCAGCAGCTGGACACAGGGGATGCGGGGCTACACCTTC. This codes for CASSWTQGMRGYTF.

In this sample, this clonotype turned up many times. CDR3 protein: CASSKDYYEQYF. The CDR3 DNA reads as TGTGCCAGCAGCAAGGACTACTACGAGCAGTACTTC. V is TRBV13 and J is TRBJ2-7; possibly TRBD2 for D (6 bases). The CDR3 totals 12 residues. The germline gives CDR1 PRHDT, CDR2 FYEKMQ (reference sequence). V lost 5 bases, J lost 3 bases, and 8 bases lay in between.

This chain joins TRBV7-6 and TRBJ2-2; 10 bases are shared with TRBD1. V shed 8 bases, J shed 5 bases, and the junction held 8 bases outside the gene matches. The length of the CDR3 is 15 residues. The germline V gene encodes CDR1 SGHVS and CDR2 FNYEAQ. CDR3 nucleotides: TGTGCCAGCGGACAGGGGGGGCTGTATACCGGGGAGCTGTTTTTT. Translated: CASGQGGLYTGELFF.

The chain uses TRBV7-9 and TRBJ2-7; 15 bases match TRBD2. Looked up from germline, CDR1 is SEHNR and CDR2 is FQNEAQ (reference sequence). This CDR3 region has 18 residues. J was trimmed by 2 bases and V by 7 bases; bases with no gene match: 12. CDR3: CASTEAGLAGGHTYEQYF. The CDR3 DNA reads TGTGCCAGCACCGAAGCGGGACTAGCGGGAGGACACACCTACGAGCAGTACTTC. Filled out from reference TRBV7-9 and TRBJ2-7, the complete variable domain reads DTGVSQNPRHKITKRGQNVTFRCDPISEHNRLYWYRQTLGQGPEFLTYFQNEAQLEKSRLLSDRFSAERPKGSFSTLEIQRTEQGDSAMYLCASTEAGLAGGHTYEQYFGPGTRLTVT.

This clonotype was seen repeatedly, ten times or more. The J gene is TRBJ2-5, the V gene TRBV7-2; D may match TRBD1 or TRBD2 (5 bases each). In germline, CDR1 is SGHTA, CDR2 FQGNSA. This CDR3 is 16 amino acids long. V lost 5 bases to trimming and J lost 2 bases, with 18 bases between them. CDR3 in DNA: TGTGCCAGCAGCCGACCCGGTGGGGGAGCGCAAGAGACCCAGTACTTC. This gives the protein CASSRPGGGAQETQYF. The full variable domain, completed using reference TRBV7-2 and TRBJ2-5, is GAGVSQSPSNKVTEKGKDVELRCDPISGHTALYWYRQSLGQGLEFLIYFQGNSAPDKSGLPSDRFSAERTGGSVSTLTIQRTQQEDSAVYLCASSRPGGGAQETQYFGPGTRLLVL.

This clonotype was seen at least ten times. The V and J genes are TRBV12-3 or TRBV12-4 and TRBJ1-3, with no clear D. This CDR3 is 15 amino acids long. V dropped 8 bases and J dropped 0 bases, with 14 bases sitting between them. The CDR3 bases are TGTGCCAGCCGCTTGACCGCGAGCTCTGGAAACACCATATATTTT. As protein: CASRLTASSGNTIYF.

The table lists this clonotype with many counts. The genes are TRBV3-1 and TRBJ1-5; D ambiguous. Germline V gene lookup returns CDR1 LGHDT and CDR2 YNNKEL (reference sequence). CDR3 length: 15 amino acids. V lost 1 base and J 8 bases, leaving 15 bases between the germline ends. CDR3 in amino acids: CASSQGVSGDEPQHF. The CDR3 DNA follows: TGTGCCAGCAGCCAAGGGGTGTCGGGCGATGAGCCCCAGCATTTT.

The chain employs TRBV20-1 and TRBJ1-2; 7 positions match TRBD1. The length of the CDR3 is 13 residues. In germline, CDR1 is DFQATT, CDR2 SNEGSKA (reference sequence). With 3 bases clipped from V and 3 bases from J, the junction kept 4 bases outside the gene matches. In DNA, the CDR3 is TGCAGTGCTAGCGACAGGGATTACTATGGCTACACCTTC. Its translation: CSASDRDYYGYTF.

This clonotype has at least ten counts. J is TRBJ2-7 and V is TRBV10-2; TRBD1 agrees at 9 bases. The CDR3 covers 14 residues. Trimming took 7 bases from V and 1 from J; bases not matched to a gene: 5. Looked up from germline, CDR1 is WSHSY and CDR2 is SAAADI. This CDR3 reads CASTTTGGSYEQYF. DNA for the CDR3: TGCGCCAGCACCACGACAGGGGGTTCCTACGAGCAGTACTTC.

The sample holds one count of this clonotype. The rearrangement links TRBV7-9 to TRBJ1-5; unclear D gene. V lost 5 bases to trimming and J lost 3 bases, with 11 bases between them. The CDR3 is 14 amino acids. CDR1 is SEHNR, CDR2 FQNEAQ, per germline (reference sequence). Written as DNA, the CDR3 is TGTGCCAGCAGCCCCTTGTCACCCAATCAGCCCCAGCATTTT. Its protein product is CASSPLSPNQPQHF.

This clonotype showed up many times. V is TRBV4-1 and J is TRBJ1-2; D call uncertain. The V and J ends lost 5 bases and 8 bases respectively, with 18 bases between them. The CDR3 consists of 14 residues. Germline lookup yields CDR1 MGHRA and CDR2 YSYEKL. CDR3: CASSSPLTYLGYTF. The CDR3 DNA reads TGCGCCAGCAGCTCCCCCCTTACCTACCTGGGCTACACCTTC.

This clonotype is labeled medium-sized. The gene calls are TRBV20-1 and TRBJ1-6, with D maybe TRBD1 (5 bases). Germline CDR1 DFQATT, CDR2 SNEGSKA (reference sequence). V was shortened by 3 bases and J by 3 bases, with 18 bases between the two germline ends. The CDR3 runs 17 residues. CDR3 sequence reads: CSASLDPGLNYNSPLHF. CDR3 bases: TGCAGTGCTAGCTTAGATCCGGGACTGAACTATAATTCACCCCTCCACTTT.

The rearrangement links TRBV15 to TRBJ1-2; D not resolved. CDR3 length: 13 residues. Between the trimmed V and J ends, which lost 3 bases and 6 bases, there was a span of 11 bases. The germline V gene encodes CDR1 LNHNV and CDR2 YYDKDF (reference sequence). The CDR3 region is CATSSQSVHGYTF. As DNA, the CDR3 is TGTGCCACCAGCAGCCAGAGCGTCCATGGCTACACCTTC. The entire variable domain, with the rest obtained from reference TRBV15 and TRBJ1-2, is as follows: DAMVIQNPRYQVTQFGKPVTLSCSQTLNHNVMYWYQQKSSQAPKLLFHYYDKDFNNEADTPDNFQSRRPNTSFCFLDIRSPGLGDTAMYLCATSSQSVHGYTFGSGTRLTVV.

Comment on this clonotype: The junction shows a germline mismatch at one end, possibly a read error. This chain uses TRBV5-1 with TRBJ1-5; possible D gene TRBD1, 5 bases. The germline V gene has CDR1 SGHRS and CDR2 YFSETQ. CDR3 size: 14 residues. The CDR3 sequence: CASSLGGGEEPQHF. For the CDR3, the DNA is TGCGCGAGCAGCTTGGGGGGAGGTGAAGAGCCCCAGCATTTT. The whole variable domain, remainder taken from reference TRBV5-1 and TRBJ1-5, is KAGVTQTPRYLIKTRGQQVTLSCSPISGHRSVSWYQQTPGQGLQFLFEYFSETQRNKGNFPGRFSGRQFSNSRSEMNVSTLELGDSALYLCASSLGGGEEPQHFGDGTRLSIL.

This rearrangement joins TRBV9 to TRBJ2-6, with D hard to call. Germline V gene sequence: CDR1 SGDLS, CDR2 YYNGEE. Trimming cost V 5 bases and J 8 bases, with 20 bases left between them. The CDR3 extends over 16 amino acids. The CDR3 loop reads CASSELGNARTNVLTF. DNA of the CDR3: TGTGCCAGCAGTGAATTGGGTAACGCTCGTACCAACGTCCTGACTTTC.

Ten or more counts support this clonotype. The J gene is TRBJ1-5, the V gene TRBV2, with a possible D match to TRBD1 (5 bases). Germline lookup yields CDR1 SNHLY and CDR2 FYNNEI. The CDR3 contains 12 residues. Trimming took 8 bases from V and 8 from J, leaving 13 bases between them. For the CDR3, the DNA is TGTGCCAGCGACGGGGCTGGAAAGCCCCAGCATTTT. It specifies CASDGAGKPQHF.

This clonotype was detected only once. CDR3 coding DNA: TGTGCCAGCAGCTTCAGACTAGCGGGAAAGGAGACCCAGTACTTC. Translating gives CASSFRLAGKETQYF. The chain has TRBV7-2 and TRBJ2-5; 11 nucleotides line up with TRBD2. Per germline, CDR1 SGHTA and CDR2 FQGNSA. V lost 3 bases to trimming and J lost 5 bases; unmatched junction nucleotides: 5. This CDR3 has 15 residues.

This clonotype was counted ten times or more. V and J are TRBV7-9 and TRBJ1-4; 7 bases match TRBD1. The CDR3 length is 16 residues. Germline CDR1 reads SEHNR; CDR2 reads FQNEAQ (reference sequence). The V gene end was trimmed by 5 bases and the J gene end by 8 bases; junction bases not matched to a gene: 14. The CDR3, as DNA: TGTGCCAGCAGCCCCGACTCGGAGGGGGCAAGGGAAAAACTGTTTTTT. Translation: CASSPDSEGAREKLFF.

This clonotype was picked up a small number of times. A read error may explain this, as a much larger clone is one base away. V usage is TRBV2 and J usage is TRBJ2-7; a weak D match, TRBD1 (5 bases). Germline V CDR1 and CDR2: SNHLY, FYNNEI. V dropped 5 bases and J dropped 9 bases, with 17 bases sitting between them. This CDR3 is 13 amino acids long. The CDR3 reads CASSLGQQDGQYF. CDR3 in DNA: TGTGCCAGCAGTTTGGGGCAGCAGGACGGGCAGTACTTC.

In regard to this clonotype: A junction boundary mismatches the germline segment, possibly from a read error. The V and J genes are TRBV19 and TRBJ1-4; weak D call: TRBD1 (5 bases). The CDR3 length is 13 residues. The germline V gene encodes CDR1 LNHDA and CDR2 SQIVND (reference sequence). This chain's CDR3 is CASADSSNEKLLF. CDR3 nucleotide sequence: TGTGCCAGTGCAGACAGCAGTAACGAAAAACTGCTTTTT. The variable domain in full, completed from reference TRBV19 and TRBJ1-4, reads DGGITQSPKYLFRKEGQNVTLSCEQNLNHDAMYWYRQDPGQGLRLIYYSQIVNDFQKGDIAEGYSVSREKKESFPLTVTSAQKNPTAFYLCASADSSNEKLLFGSGTQLSVL.

This clonotype showed up just once. The chain uses TRBV2 and TRBJ2-5; 7 bases are a match to TRBD1. CDR3 length: 14 amino acids. Germline V gene lookup returns CDR1 SNHLY and CDR2 FYNNEI. J gave up 9 bases and V 6 bases, and 13 bases lay outside the gene matches. The CDR3 protein is CASSHGTVDQPQYF. CDR3 DNA sequence: TGTGCCAGCAGCCACGGGACAGTCGATCAGCCCCAGTACTTC.

This chain connects TRBV7-8 to TRBJ2-5, with 10 nucleotides matching TRBD2. Looked up from germline, CDR1 is SGHVS and CDR2 is FQNEAQ. This CDR3 comprises 18 residues. V shed 3 bases and J 0 bases; nucleotides not matched to a gene: 10. For the CDR3, the DNA is TGTGCCAGCAGCTTCCGTTATGGTAGCGGGAGGTACCAAGAGACCCAGTACTTC. Translated, it gives CASSFRYGSGRYQETQYF.

The rearrangement uses TRBV19 and TRBJ1-1; D is possibly TRBD1 (6 bases). Germline loops: CDR1 LNHDA, CDR2 SQIVND (reference sequence). The CDR3 contains 14 residues. With 3 bases removed from V and 5 bases from J, the gap between germline ends came to 13 bases. This CDR3 is CASSISSGATEAFF. CDR3 DNA: TGTGCCAGTAGTATTTCGTCAGGGGCGACTGAAGCTTTCTTT.

The chain couples TRBV20-1 to TRBJ2-2; no firm D call. Germline V gene data show CDR1 as DFQATT and CDR2 as SNEGSKA (reference sequence). The CDR3 runs 14 residues. The germline V and J ends were trimmed by 0 bases and 5 bases, with 10 bases remaining between them. This CDR3 is CSARDLRWTGELFF. The CDR3 nucleotides are TGCAGTGCTAGAGATCTTCGGTGGACCGGGGAGCTGTTTTTT.

This clonotype appeared many times. CDR3 DNA sequence: TGTGCCAGCAGCCCTAGTGGGGGCTCGTATGGCTACACCTTC. Translating it yields CASSPSGGSYGYTF. The gene calls are TRBV7-9 and TRBJ1-2, with D perhaps TRBD1 (6 bases). V lost 5 bases and J lost 5, with 15 bases in between. Per the germline V gene, CDR1 is SEHNR and CDR2 is FQNEAQ (reference sequence). The CDR3 has 14 amino acids. The full variable domain, rest sourced from reference TRBV7-9 and TRBJ1-2, is DTGVSQNPRHKITKRGQNVTFRCDPISEHNRLYWYRQTLGQGPEFLTYFQNEAQLEKSRLLSDRFSAERPKGSFSTLEIQRTEQGDSAMYLCASSPSGGSYGYTFGSGTRLTVV.

This clonotype was found many times. The V call is TRBV7-9, the J call TRBJ1-3; D is unresolved. The CDR3 totals 12 residues. Trimming removed 7 bases from V and 4 bases from J, with 8 bases in between. From germline, CDR1 is SEHNR and CDR2 FQNEAQ (reference sequence). The CDR3 DNA is TGTGCCAGCACGGCGGAGGGAAACACCATATATTTT. Translated, it gives CASTAEGNTIYF.